Each of the 10 T cell receptor beta chains below was sequenced from the same sample in a study of blood T cells in healthy people across ages. A second PCR of 7 to 11 cycles used a sample-barcoded 5' primer and a J-beta primer mix. Via MiXCR, TCRdb re-called the 5' RACE reads, giving one row per CDR3 protein. Seen here are approximately 850,000 distinct CDR3 sequences, under 55% observed once, and the top ten hold around 18%. Material: blood. The receptors here all came from a man aged 55 to 70 in good health.

This clonotype occurred once. The chain couples TRBV20-1 to TRBJ2-4; D ambiguous. Trimming took off 3 bases at V and 0 bases at J, with 9 bases between the two ends. Germline CDR1 reads DFQATT; CDR2 reads SNEGSKA (reference sequence). This CDR3 region has 14 residues. CDR3 in DNA: TGCAGTGCTAGTCGGCTATTAGCCAAAAACATTCAGTACTTC. Its translation: CSASRLLAKNIQYF.

The V and J genes are TRBV6-2 or TRBV6-3 and TRBJ2-4; 10 nucleotides match TRBD1. Matching the DNA end better, TRBJ2-7 makes the J call doubtful. The CDR3 loop spans 15 amino acids. Germline V gene lookup returns CDR1 MNHEY and CDR2 SVGEGT. DNA for the CDR3: TGTGCCAGCAGACCGGGACAGGGGTTGGCCTACGAGCAGTACTTC. Translated: CASRPGQGLAYEQYF.

V gene TRBV3-1 combines with J gene TRBJ2-3; D ambiguous. The germline V and J ends were trimmed by 4 bases and 4 bases, with 9 bases remaining between them. The CDR3 length is 13 residues. The germline gives CDR1 LGHDT, CDR2 YNNKEL (reference sequence). DNA of the CDR3: TGTGCCAGCAGCCCCAAGCATTCAGATACGCAGTATTTT. Protein: CASSPKHSDTQYF.

This clonotype was seen a few times. The CDR3 sequence: CASRPGGPQETQYF. As DNA, the CDR3 is TGTGCCAGCAGGCCAGGGGGTCCCCAAGAGACCCAGTACTTC. The gene calls are TRBV6-5 and TRBJ2-5, with 7 bases fitting TRBD1. Trimming at V came to 6 bases and at J to 1 base, leaving 5 bases not matched to a gene. The CDR3 is 14 residues long. Germline V lookup: CDR1 MNHEY, CDR2 SVGAGI.

This chain uses TRBV7-6 with TRBJ2-3; weak D call: TRBD1 (6 bases). Deletions cut 8 bases from V and 1 base from J, with 16 bases between. The CDR3 spans 15 residues. Per the germline V gene, CDR1 is SGHVS and CDR2 is FNYEAQ. The CDR3 DNA sequence: TGTGCCAGCGGGGGCTCAGACCTCGGCACAGATACGCAGTATTTT. Translated: CASGGSDLGTDTQYF.

The CDR3 DNA follows: TGCGCCAGCAGCCAAGAAGGGGCTAGCGGGGGCCCCAAAAACATTCAGTACTTC. This sequence encodes CASSQEGASGGPKNIQYF. The genes are TRBV4-1 and TRBJ2-4; 10 nucleotides align to TRBD2. J gave up 2 bases and V 0 bases, and 7 bases lay outside the gene matches. The CDR3 is 18 amino acids. Germline CDR1 MGHRA, CDR2 YSYEKL.

The rearrangement uses TRBV20-1 and TRBJ2-7; 10 bases are shared with TRBD2. Germline V lookup: CDR1 DFQATT, CDR2 SNEGSKA (reference sequence). V dropped 5 bases and J dropped 5; count of bases not matched to a gene: 3. The CDR3 totals 12 residues. Here the CDR3 reads CSAQGLANEQYF. CDR3 coding DNA: TGCAGTGCTCAGGGACTAGCGAACGAGCAGTACTTC.

V is TRBV5-1 and J is TRBJ1-2; D perhaps matches TRBD1 (6 bases). The germline V gene has CDR1 SGHRS and CDR2 YFSETQ. Trimming removed 0 bases at V and 6 bases at J, with 12 bases between. CDR3 length equals 14 residues. This chain's CDR3 is CASSLDTQGNGYTF. The DNA of the CDR3 is TGCGCCAGCAGCTTGGACACACAGGGTAATGGCTACACCTTC.

The chain couples TRBV10-3 to TRBJ1-3, with D possibly TRBD1 on 5 matching bases. The CDR3 spans 16 residues. V lost 2 bases and J 0 bases, leaving 11 bases between the germline ends. Germline V gives CDR1 ENHRY, CDR2 SYGVKD. CDR3 protein: CAISEGTQVSGNTIYF. The CDR3 DNA follows: TGTGCCATCAGTGAGGGGACTCAGGTCTCTGGAAACACCATATATTTT.

The J gene is TRBJ1-2, the V gene TRBV9; D gene unclear. CDR1 and CDR2 from the germline V gene are SGDLS and YYNGEE. V lost 0 bases and J lost 2, with 8 bases in between. The CDR3 spans 14 residues. The chain's CDR3 is CASSVEYGNYGYTF. The CDR3 coding sequence is TGTGCCAGCAGCGTAGAGTACGGGAACTATGGCTACACCTTC. Full variable domain (missing parts from reference TRBV9 and TRBJ1-2): DSGVTQTPKHLITATGQRVTLRCSPRSGDLSVYWYQQSLDQGLQFLIQYYNGEERAKGNILERFSAQQFPDLHSELNLSSLELGDSALYFCASSVEYGNYGYTFGSGTRLTVV.